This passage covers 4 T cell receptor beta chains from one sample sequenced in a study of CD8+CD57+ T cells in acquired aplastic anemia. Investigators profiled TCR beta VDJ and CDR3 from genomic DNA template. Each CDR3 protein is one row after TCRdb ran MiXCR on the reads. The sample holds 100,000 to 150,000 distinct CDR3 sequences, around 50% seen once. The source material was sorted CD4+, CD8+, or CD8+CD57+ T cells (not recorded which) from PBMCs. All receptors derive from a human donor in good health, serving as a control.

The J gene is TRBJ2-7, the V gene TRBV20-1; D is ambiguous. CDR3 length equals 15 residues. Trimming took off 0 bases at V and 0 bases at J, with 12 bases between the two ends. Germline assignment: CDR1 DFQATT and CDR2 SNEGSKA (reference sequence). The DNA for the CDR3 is TGCAGTGCTAGAGATCCTAAAGAGAGCTCCTACGAGCAGTACTTC. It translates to CSARDPKESSYEQYF.

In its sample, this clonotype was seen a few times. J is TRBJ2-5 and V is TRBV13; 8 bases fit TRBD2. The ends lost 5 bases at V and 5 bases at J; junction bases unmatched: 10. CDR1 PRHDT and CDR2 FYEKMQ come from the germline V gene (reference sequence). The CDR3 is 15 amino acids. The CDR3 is CASSPPGGGFETQYF. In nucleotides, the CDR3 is TGTGCCAGCAGCCCGCCGGGCGGGGGGTTCGAGACCCAGTACTTC.

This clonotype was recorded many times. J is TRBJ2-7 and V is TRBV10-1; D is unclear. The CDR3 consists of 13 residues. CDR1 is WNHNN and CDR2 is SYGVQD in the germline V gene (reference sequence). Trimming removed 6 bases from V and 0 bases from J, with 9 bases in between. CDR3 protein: CASRLRSSYEQYF. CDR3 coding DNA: TGCGCCAGCAGATTAAGGTCCTCCTACGAGCAGTACTTC.

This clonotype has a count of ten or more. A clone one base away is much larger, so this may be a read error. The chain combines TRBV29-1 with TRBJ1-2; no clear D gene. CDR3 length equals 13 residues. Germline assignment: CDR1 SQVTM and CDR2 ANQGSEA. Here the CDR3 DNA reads TGCAGCGTTGAAGAGGCAGGTAGGAGTGGCTTCACCTTC. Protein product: CSVEEAGRSGFTF.